This record covers a single TCR beta chain. The CDR3 sequence is 21 residues long. The sample belongs to a study of blood T cell repertoires in COVID-19. Background on the study: The United States, Italy and Spain supplied acute and convalescent COVID-19 samples.

Authors' processing steps: Estimates of nucleated cell counts were drawn from the amplification of reference gene primers. Using immunoSEQ multiplex PCR, the repertoire was profiled, and TCRdb retains in-frame clones only, with some absent. That table gives V, J and clone size, and the DNA gave D and trimming. The table has some 80,000 clones, about four fifths seen once. The TCR was taken from a woman aged 65 to 85 with acute or convalescent COVID-19. The chain carries TRBV1 and TRBJ2-2; the DNA was not used to check the table's D call, TRBD1. TRBV1 represents a pseudogene. The sequencing sample was made of peripheral blood. CDR3: CTSSQPTKFATGQLDTGELFF. DNA of the CDR3: TGCACCAGCAGCCAACCTACTAAATTCGCGACAGGACAGTTAGACACCGGGGAGCTGTTTTTT.